This T cell receptor (beta chain) was captured in a study of T cells after yellow fever vaccination. General study results and limits: CD4 and CD8 compartments shared a small share of clonotypes.

The study made its TCR cDNA through 5'RACE template switching. That step introduced a universal primer site along with UMIs. TCRdb reanalysed the 5' RACE reads using MiXCR and keeps one entry per CDR3 protein. The sample lists 300,000 to 450,000 distinct CDR3 sequences, 6% to 8% seen once, with approximately 15% in the top ten. The CDR3 extends over 15 amino acids. The germline CDR1 and CDR2 sequences are LNHNV and YYDKDF (reference sequence). V was clipped by 0 bases and J by 2 bases, with 11 bases between them. Concerning this clonotype: Its specificity is unknown.

The rearrangement uses TRBV15 and TRBJ2-7, with a possible D match to TRBD2 (6 bases). The sequence was collected from a man aged 25-45 years who received the YFV17D yellow fever vaccine. The material was PBMCs, obtained 5 days after the yellow fever booster vaccination. The CDR3 reads CATSRDRTTTYEQYF. The CDR3 DNA is TGTGCCACCAGCAGAGACCGGACTACTACCTACGAGCAGTACTTC.